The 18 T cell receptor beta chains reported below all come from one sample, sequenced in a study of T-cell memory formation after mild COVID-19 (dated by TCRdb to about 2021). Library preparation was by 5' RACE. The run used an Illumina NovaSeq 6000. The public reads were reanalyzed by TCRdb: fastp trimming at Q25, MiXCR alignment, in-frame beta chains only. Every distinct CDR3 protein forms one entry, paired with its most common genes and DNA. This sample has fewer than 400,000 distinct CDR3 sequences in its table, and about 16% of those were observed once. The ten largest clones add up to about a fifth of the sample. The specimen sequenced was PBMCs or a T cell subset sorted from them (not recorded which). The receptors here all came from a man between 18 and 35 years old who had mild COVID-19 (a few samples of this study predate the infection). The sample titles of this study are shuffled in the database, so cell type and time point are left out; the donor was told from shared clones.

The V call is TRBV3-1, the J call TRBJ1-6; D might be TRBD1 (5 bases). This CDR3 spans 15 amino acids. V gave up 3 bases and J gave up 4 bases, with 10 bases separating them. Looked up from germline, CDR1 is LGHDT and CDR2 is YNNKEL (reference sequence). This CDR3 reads CASSQNDRYNSPLHF. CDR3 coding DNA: TGTGCCAGCAGCCAGAACGACAGATATAATTCACCCCTCCACTTT.

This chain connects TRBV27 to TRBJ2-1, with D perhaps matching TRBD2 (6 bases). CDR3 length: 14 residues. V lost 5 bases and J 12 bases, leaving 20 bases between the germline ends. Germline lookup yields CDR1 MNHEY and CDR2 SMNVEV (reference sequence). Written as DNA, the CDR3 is TGTGCCAGCAGTCCTCCGGGACTGGGGCTCGGGCAGTTCTTC. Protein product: CASSPPGLGLGQFF.

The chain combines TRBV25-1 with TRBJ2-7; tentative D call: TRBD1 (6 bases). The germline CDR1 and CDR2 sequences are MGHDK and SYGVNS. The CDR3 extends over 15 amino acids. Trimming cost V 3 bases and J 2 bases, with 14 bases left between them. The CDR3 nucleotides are TGTGCCAGCAGTGATCACGGGGCAGGGGCCTACGAGCAGTACTTC. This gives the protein CASSDHGAGAYEQYF.

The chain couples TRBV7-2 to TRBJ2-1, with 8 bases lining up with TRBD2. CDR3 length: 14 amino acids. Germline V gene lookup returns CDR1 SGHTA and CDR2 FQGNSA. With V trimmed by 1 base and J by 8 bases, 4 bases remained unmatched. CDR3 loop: CASSLGGGSDEQFF. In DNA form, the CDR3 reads TGTGCCAGCAGCTTAGGCGGGGGGTCCGATGAGCAGTTCTTC.

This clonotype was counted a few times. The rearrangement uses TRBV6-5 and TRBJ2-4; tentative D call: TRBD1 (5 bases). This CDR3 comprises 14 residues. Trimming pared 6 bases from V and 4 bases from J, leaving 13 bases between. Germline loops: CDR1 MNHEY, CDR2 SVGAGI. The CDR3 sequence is CASSSRVLKNIQYF. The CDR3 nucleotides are TGTGCCAGCAGCTCCAGGGTTCTGAAAAACATTCAGTACTTC.

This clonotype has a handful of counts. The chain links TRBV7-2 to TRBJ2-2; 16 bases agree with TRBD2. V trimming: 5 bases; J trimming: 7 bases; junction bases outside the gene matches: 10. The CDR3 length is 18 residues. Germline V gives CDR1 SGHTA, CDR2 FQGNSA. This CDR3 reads CASSPTGTSGGAYGELFF. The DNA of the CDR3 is TGTGCCAGCAGCCCCACCGGGACTAGCGGGGGGGCCTACGGGGAGCTGTTTTTT.

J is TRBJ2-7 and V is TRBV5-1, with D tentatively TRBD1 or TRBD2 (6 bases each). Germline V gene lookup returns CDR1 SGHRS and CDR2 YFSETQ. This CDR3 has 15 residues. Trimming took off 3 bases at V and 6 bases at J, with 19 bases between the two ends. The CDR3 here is CASSWTAGVTVEQYF. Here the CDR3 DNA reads TGCGCCAGCAGCTGGACAGCGGGTGTGACGGTCGAGCAGTACTTC.

CDR3: CASSRIGVQETQYF. The CDR3 nucleotides are TGCGCCAGCAGCCGGATAGGTGTCCAAGAGACCCAGTACTTC. The V call is TRBV5-1, the J call TRBJ2-5; D is unresolved. CDR1 and CDR2 (germline): SGHRS, YFSETQ. The CDR3 covers 14 residues. The V and J ends lost 4 bases and 1 base respectively, with 11 bases between them.

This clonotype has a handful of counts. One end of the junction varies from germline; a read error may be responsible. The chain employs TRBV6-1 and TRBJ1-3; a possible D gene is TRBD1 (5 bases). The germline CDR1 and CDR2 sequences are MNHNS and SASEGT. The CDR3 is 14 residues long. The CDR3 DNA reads TGTGCCAGCAGTTTCCGGGGGTCTGGGAACACCATATATTTT. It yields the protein CASSFRGSGNTIYF.

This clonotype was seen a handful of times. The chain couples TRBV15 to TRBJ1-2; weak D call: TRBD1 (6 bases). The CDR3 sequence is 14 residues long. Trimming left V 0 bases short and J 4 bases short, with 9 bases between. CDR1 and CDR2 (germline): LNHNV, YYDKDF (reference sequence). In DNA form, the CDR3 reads TGTGCCACCAGCAGAGACCGGACAGCCTATGGCTACACCTTC. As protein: CATSRDRTAYGYTF. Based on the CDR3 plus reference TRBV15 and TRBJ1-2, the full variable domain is DAMVIQNPRYQVTQFGKPVTLSCSQTLNHNVMYWYQQKSSQAPKLLFHYYDKDFNNEADTPDNFQSRRPNTSFCFLDIRSPGLGDTAMYLCATSRDRTAYGYTFGSGTRLTVV.

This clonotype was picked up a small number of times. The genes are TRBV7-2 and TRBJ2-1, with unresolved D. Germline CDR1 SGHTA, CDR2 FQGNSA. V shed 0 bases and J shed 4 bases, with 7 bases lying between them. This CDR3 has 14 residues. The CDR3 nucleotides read TGTGCCAGCAGCTTAGCGCCGGATTACAATGAGCAGTTCTTC. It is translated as CASSLAPDYNEQFF.

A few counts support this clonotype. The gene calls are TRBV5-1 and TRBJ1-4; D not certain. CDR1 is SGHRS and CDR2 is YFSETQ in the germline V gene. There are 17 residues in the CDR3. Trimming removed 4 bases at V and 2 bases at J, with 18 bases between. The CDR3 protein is CASSPTGSSPTNEKLFF. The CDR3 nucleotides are TGCGCCAGCAGCCCTACGGGGTCCTCTCCGACTAATGAAAAACTGTTTTTT. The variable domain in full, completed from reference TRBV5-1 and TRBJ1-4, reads KAGVTQTPRYLIKTRGQQVTLSCSPISGHRSVSWYQQTPGQGLQFLFEYFSETQRNKGNFPGRFSGRQFSNSRSEMNVSTLELGDSALYLCASSPTGSSPTNEKLFFGSGTQLSVL.

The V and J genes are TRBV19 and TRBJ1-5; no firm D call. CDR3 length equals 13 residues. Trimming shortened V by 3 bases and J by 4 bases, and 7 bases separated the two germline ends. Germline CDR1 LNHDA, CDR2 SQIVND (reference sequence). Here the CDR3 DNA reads TGTGCCAGTAGTATGGGGATGAATCAGCCCCAGCATTTT. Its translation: CASSMGMNQPQHF.

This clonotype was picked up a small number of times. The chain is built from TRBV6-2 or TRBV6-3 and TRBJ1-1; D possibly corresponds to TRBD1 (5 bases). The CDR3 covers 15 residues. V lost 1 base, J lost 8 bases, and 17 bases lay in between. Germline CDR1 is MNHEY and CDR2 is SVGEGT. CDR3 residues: CASSYYSPAGTEAFF. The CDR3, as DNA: TGTGCCAGCAGTTACTATTCTCCGGCGGGGACCGAAGCTTTCTTT.

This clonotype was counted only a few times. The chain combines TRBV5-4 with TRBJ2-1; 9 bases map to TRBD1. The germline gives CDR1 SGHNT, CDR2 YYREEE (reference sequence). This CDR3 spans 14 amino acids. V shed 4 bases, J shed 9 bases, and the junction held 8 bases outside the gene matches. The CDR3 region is CASSLDRGSREQFF. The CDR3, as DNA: TGTGCCAGCAGCCTGGACAGGGGAAGTCGTGAGCAGTTCTTC.

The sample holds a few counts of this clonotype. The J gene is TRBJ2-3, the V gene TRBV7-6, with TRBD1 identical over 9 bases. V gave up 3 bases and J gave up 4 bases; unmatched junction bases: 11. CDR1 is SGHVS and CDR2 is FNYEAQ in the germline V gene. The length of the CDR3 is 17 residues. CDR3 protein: CASSFSRGTGRADTQYF. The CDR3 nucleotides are TGTGCCAGCAGCTTCTCACGCGGGACAGGGCGGGCAGATACGCAGTATTTT. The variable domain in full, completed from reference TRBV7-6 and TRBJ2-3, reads GAGVSQSPRYKVTKRGQDVALRCDPISGHVSLYWYRQALGQGPEFLTYFNYEAQQDKSGLPNDRFSAERPEGSISTLTIQRTEQRDSAMYRCASSFSRGTGRADTQYFGPGTRLTVL.

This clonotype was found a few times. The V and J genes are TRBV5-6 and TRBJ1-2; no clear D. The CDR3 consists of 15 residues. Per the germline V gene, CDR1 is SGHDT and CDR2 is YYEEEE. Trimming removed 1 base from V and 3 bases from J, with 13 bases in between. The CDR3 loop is CASSLRAARYYGYTF. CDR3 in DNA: TGTGCCAGCAGCTTGAGGGCAGCCAGATACTATGGCTACACCTTC.

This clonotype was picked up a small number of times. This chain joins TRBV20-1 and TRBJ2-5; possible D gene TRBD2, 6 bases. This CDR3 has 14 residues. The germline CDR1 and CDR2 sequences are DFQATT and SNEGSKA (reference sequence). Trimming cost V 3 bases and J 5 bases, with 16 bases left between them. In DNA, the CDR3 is TGCAGTGCTAGCCCATTGATAGGAGGGGAGACCCAGTACTTC. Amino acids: CSASPLIGGETQYF.